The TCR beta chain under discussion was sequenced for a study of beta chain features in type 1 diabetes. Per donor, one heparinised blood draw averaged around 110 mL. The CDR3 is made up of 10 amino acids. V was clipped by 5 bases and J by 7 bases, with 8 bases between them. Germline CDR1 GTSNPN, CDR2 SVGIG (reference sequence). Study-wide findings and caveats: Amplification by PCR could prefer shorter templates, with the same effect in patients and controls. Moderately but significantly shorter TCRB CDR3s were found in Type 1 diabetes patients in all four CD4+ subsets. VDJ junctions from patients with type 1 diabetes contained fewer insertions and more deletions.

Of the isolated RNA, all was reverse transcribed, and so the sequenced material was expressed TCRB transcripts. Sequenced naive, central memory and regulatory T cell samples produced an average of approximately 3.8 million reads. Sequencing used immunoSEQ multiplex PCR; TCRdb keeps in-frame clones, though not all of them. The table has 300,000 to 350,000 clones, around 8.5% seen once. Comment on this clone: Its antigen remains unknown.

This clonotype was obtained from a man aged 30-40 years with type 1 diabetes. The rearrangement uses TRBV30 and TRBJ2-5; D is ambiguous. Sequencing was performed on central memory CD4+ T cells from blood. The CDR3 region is CAWGAGTQYF. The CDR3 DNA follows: TGTGCCTGGGGAGCAGGGACCCAGTACTTC. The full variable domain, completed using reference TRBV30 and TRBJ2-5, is SQTIHQWPATLVQPVGSPLSLECTVEGTSNPNLYWYRQAAGRGLQLLFYSVGIGQISSEVPQNLSASRPQDRQFILSSKKLLLSDSGFYLCAWGAGTQYFGPGTRLLVL.